This is a list of T cell receptor beta chains from one sample in a study of cytomegalovirus exposure and HLA in healthy donors. Method: immunoSEQ multiplex PCR; TCRdb's copy keeps in-frame clones and lacks some. This repertoire shows approximately 160,000 clones, under 90% found once; its top ten account for about 9.3%. The sequencing sample was made of PBMCs. Receptors were obtained from a woman aged 18-29 years in good health and CMV-seropositive. CDR3s include the opening cysteine and the closing phenylalanine or tryptophan. The D gene is left open where the match is weak. Only some rows state a clone size, as once, few, many or a class for expanded clones.

V	J	size	D	length	DNA	CDR3
TRBV11-2	TRBJ2-7	NA	TRBD1	15	TGTGCCAGCAGCTTCACGGGACAGGGGGCCTACGAGCAGTACTTC	CASSFTGQGAYEQYF
TRBV6-1	TRBJ2-7	NA	TRBD1	14	TGTGCCAGCAGTGACGGACAGGGCCCCCACGAGCAGTACTTC	CASSDGQGPHEQYF
TRBV5-8	TRBJ1-2	NA	TRBD1	13	TGTGCCAGCAGGGAACAGGGGTACTATGGCTACACCTTC	CASREQGYYGYTF
TRBV6-5	TRBJ2-7	NA	NA	14	TGTGCCAGCAGTTACACCGGGAGACCCTACGAGCAGTACTTC	CASSYTGRPYEQYF
TRBV7-2	TRBJ2-7	NA	TRBD2	14	TGTGCCAGCAGCTTAAAGCGGGAGCTCAGCGAGCAGTACTTC	CASSLKRELSEQYF
TRBV15	TRBJ2-1	NA	TRBD1	16	TGTGCCACCAGCAGAGGGGCAACGGCAGGGGGTGGTGAGCAGTTCTTC	CATSRGATAGGGEQFF
TRBV11-3	TRBJ2-1	NA	TRBD2	14	TGTGCCAGCAGCGTAGGACTAGGGGACAATGAGCAGTTCTTC	CASSVGLGDNEQFF
TRBV27	TRBJ2-1	NA	NA	18	TGTGCCAGCAGATCCGGGGGAGGCGGGTTCTGGAACTACAATGAGCAGTTCTTC	CASRSGGGGFWNYNEQFF
TRBV30	TRBJ2-1	NA	NA	12	TGTGCCTGGAGTGTTAGAGGACTAGAGCAGTTCTTC	CAWSVRGLEQFF
TRBV30	TRBJ2-3	NA	NA	14	TGTGCCTGGAGTGCGGGATTTAGCACAGATACGCAGTATTTT	CAWSAGFSTDTQYF
TRBV19	TRBJ2-2	NA	NA	17	TGTGCCAGTAGTCCTCGGGGGCGGGAGAGTAGAAACGGGGAGCTGTTTTTT	CASSPRGRESRNGELFF
TRBV7-9	TRBJ2-3	NA	TRBD2	16	TGTGCCAGCAGCCCTGGGACTAGCGGTAGCACAGATACGCAGTATTTT	CASSPGTSGSTDTQYF
TRBV4-2	TRBJ2-1	NA	TRBD2	16	TGTGCCAGCAGCCAAGTTGGTCAGCGGGAGTACAATGAGCAGTTCTTC	CASSQVGQREYNEQFF
TRBV2	TRBJ1-5	NA	TRBD1	13	TGTGCCGGCGACAGGGGGCGAGGGGAGCCCCAGCATTTT	CAGDRGRGEPQHF
TRBV4-2	TRBJ2-7	NA	NA	14	TGTGCCAGCAGCCAAGACAGGGAGGTCTACGAGCAGTACTTC	CASSQDREVYEQYF
TRBV7-9	TRBJ2-1	NA	TRBD2	15	TGTGCCAGCCCCCCAGAGCGGGAGACGCTCAATGAGCAGTTCTTC	CASPPERETLNEQFF
TRBV4-2	TRBJ2-3	NA	TRBD2	16	TGTGCCAGCAGCCAGGCCGGGACTAGCGGGAGGATTACGCAGTATTTT	CASSQAGTSGRITQYF
TRBV7-8	TRBJ2-1	NA	TRBD2	18	TGTGCCAGCAGCACCTGGACTAGCGGGAGGGTGGGTCACAATGAGCAGTTCTTC	CASSTWTSGRVGHNEQFF
TRBV28	TRBJ2-3	NA	NA	13	TGTGCCAGCAGTTTTCCGGGGACAGATACGCAGTATTTT	CASSFPGTDTQYF
TRBV7-2	TRBJ2-1	once	TRBD2	15	TGTGCCAGCAGCTCTACACGGGAGGGGTACAATGAGCAGTTCTTC	CASSSTREGYNEQFF
TRBV11-3	TRBJ2-7	once	NA	14	TGTGCCAGCAGCCGCGCGGCTAGATCCTACGAGCAGTACTTC	CASSRAARSYEQYF
TRBV5-1	TRBJ2-5	NA	TRBD2	14	TGCGCCAGCAGCTCGAGCGGGGTGCGAGAGACCCAGTACTTC	CASSSSGVRETQYF
TRBV28	TRBJ2-3	few	NA	12	TGTGCCAGCAGAACCTACACAGATACGCAGTATTTT	CASRTYTDTQYF
TRBV27	TRBJ1-1	NA	NA	14	TGTGCCAGCAGTTTAGAGGGAAAGAACACTGAAGCTTTCTTT	CASSLEGKNTEAFF
TRBV19	TRBJ2-3	NA	TRBD2	16	TGTGCCAGTAGTACGGTCCTAGCGGGAGAAAAAAATACGCAGTATTTT	CASSTVLAGEKNTQYF
TRBV7-3	TRBJ1-1	NA	NA	13	TGTGCCAGCAGCTTAGCAGGTTTGACTGAAGCTTTCTTT	CASSLAGLTEAFF
TRBV10-3	TRBJ2-7	once	TRBD1	14	TGTGCCAGTTTCCCCGGGACAGGGATGTACGAGCAGTACTTC	CASFPGTGMYEQYF
TRBV7-6	TRBJ2-1	NA	TRBD2	16	TGTGCCAGCAGCTTAGTGGGGACTACGTCCTACAATGAGCAGTTCTTC	CASSLVGTTSYNEQFF
TRBV9	TRBJ2-1	NA	TRBD2	15	TGTGCCAGCAGCGCTAGCGGGAGCTCCTACAATGAGCAGTTCTTC	CASSASGSSYNEQFF
TRBV9	TRBJ1-2	NA	TRBD1	16	TGTGCCAGCAGCGCAAGGACCGGGACAGCTAACTATGGCTACACCTTC	CASSARTGTANYGYTF
TRBV7-8	TRBJ2-3	NA	TRBD1	16	TGTGCCAGCAGCCCGAGGACAGGGGCGGGCACAGATACGCAGTATTTT	CASSPRTGAGTDTQYF
TRBV9	TRBJ2-1	NA	NA	15	TGTGCCAGCAGCGTACAATTAGCCTCCTACAATGAGCAGTTCTTC	CASSVQLASYNEQFF
TRBV6-5	TRBJ2-2	NA	NA	15	TGTGCCAGCAGTTACCAGGGTTCGGACACCGGGGAGCTGTTTTTT	CASSYQGSDTGELFF
TRBV7-2	TRBJ1-1	NA	NA	15	TGTGCCAGCAGCTTAGTGGGGGGGCAGAACACTGAAGCTTTCTTT	CASSLVGGQNTEAFF
TRBV6-1	TRBJ2-1	NA	TRBD2	14	TGTGCCAGCAGTAGGACTAGCGGGAATGATGAGCAGTTCTTC	CASSRTSGNDEQFF
TRBV6-6	TRBJ1-4	NA	NA	16	TGTGCCAGCAGTGGACTGAGCCCCGCTATTGGGGAAAAACTGTTTTTT	CASSGLSPAIGEKLFF
TRBV6-5	TRBJ1-3	NA	TRBD1	15	TGTGCCAGCAGTTACGGGGACAGGCTTGGGAACACCATATATTTT	CASSYGDRLGNTIYF
TRBV25-1	TRBJ2-3	NA	TRBD1	14	TGTGCCAGCAGTCAGGGACAGGGCGCAGATACGCAGTATTTT	CASSQGQGADTQYF
TRBV4-1	TRBJ1-6	NA	TRBD1	14	TGCGCCAGCAGCCATGGACAGGGTTGGTCACCCCTCCACTTT	CASSHGQGWSPLHF
TRBV18	TRBJ2-7	NA	NA	12	TGTGCCAGCTCGCCCGACACCTCCGAGCAGTACTTC	CASSPDTSEQYF
TRBV13	TRBJ2-5	NA	NA	13	TGTGCCAGCAGCTTAGAGGCCGGGGAGACCCAGTACTTC	CASSLEAGETQYF
TRBV4-1	TRBJ2-2	NA	TRBD2	17	TGCGCCAGCAGCCGCTTTAGCGGGAGGTTTGACACCGGGGAGCTGTTTTTT	CASSRFSGRFDTGELFF
TRBV7-8	TRBJ2-7	NA	NA	14	TGTGCCAGCAGCTTAGAATTGGACACCTACGAGCAGTACTTC	CASSLELDTYEQYF
TRBV12-5	TRBJ1-4	NA	NA	16	TGTGCTAGTGGTTTGGTACCACAGTCACATGATGAAAAACTGTTTTTT	CASGLVPQSHDEKLFF
TRBV30	TRBJ2-2	NA	TRBD2	15	TGTGCCTGGAGGAGGGGGAGCGGGAGTACCGGGGAGCTGTTTTTT	CAWRRGSGSTGELFF
TRBV9	TRBJ2-5	NA	NA	13	TGTGCCAGCAGCGTGAACAGTCAAGAGACCCAGTACTTC	CASSVNSQETQYF
TRBV5-4	TRBJ2-7	NA	NA	15	TGTGCCAGCAGCTTGTCGGCGGGCGGAACCTACGAGCAGTACTTC	CASSLSAGGTYEQYF
TRBV5-4	TRBJ2-7	NA	NA	18	TGTGCCAGCAGCTCGGGCGTGCGAGGGACTCACCCGTCCTACGAGCAGTACTTC	CASSSGVRGTHPSYEQYF
TRBV11-2	TRBJ2-1	NA	TRBD1	18	TGTGCCAGCAGCTTAGATCCGTTTAGAGGGGGCGGATGGGGTGAGCAGTTCTTC	CASSLDPFRGGGWGEQFF
TRBV6-1	TRBJ1-4	NA	NA	15	TGTGCCAGCAGTGAGCAGAGGACAATCTTTGAAAAACTGTTTTTT	CASSEQRTIFEKLFF
TRBV15	TRBJ2-7	NA	TRBD2	15	TGTGCCACCAGCAGAGGGGGCGACGGGAGGTACGAGCAGTACTTC	CATSRGGDGRYEQYF
TRBV5-1	TRBJ2-5	NA	NA	13	TGCGCCAGCAGCTTAGCGGAACAAGAGACCCAGTACTTC	CASSLAEQETQYF
TRBV13	TRBJ2-1	NA	NA	13	TGTGCCAGCATCGGGCGGGCTCACAATGAGCAGTTCTTC	CASIGRAHNEQFF
TRBV30	TRBJ1-1	once	NA	13	TGTGCCTGGAGTACCCAGGCGAACACTGAAGCTTTCTTT	CAWSTQANTEAFF